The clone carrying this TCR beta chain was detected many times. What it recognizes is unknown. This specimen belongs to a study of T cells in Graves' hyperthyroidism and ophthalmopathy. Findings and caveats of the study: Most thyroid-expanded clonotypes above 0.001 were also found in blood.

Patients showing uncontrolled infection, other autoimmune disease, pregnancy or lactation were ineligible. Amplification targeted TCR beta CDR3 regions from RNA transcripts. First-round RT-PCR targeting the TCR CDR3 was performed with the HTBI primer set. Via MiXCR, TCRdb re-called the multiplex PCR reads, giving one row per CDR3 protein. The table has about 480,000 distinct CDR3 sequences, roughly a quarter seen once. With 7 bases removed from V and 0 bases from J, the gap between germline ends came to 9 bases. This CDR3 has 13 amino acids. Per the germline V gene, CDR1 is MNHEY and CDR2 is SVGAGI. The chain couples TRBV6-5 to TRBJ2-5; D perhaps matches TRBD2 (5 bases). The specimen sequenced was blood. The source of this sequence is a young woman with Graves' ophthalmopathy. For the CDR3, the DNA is TGTGCCAGCATGCGGGCCGACCAAGAGACCCAGTACTTC. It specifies CASMRADQETQYF.